The present T cell receptor (beta chain) was sequenced within a study of T cell changes during pregnancy in multiple sclerosis. Data came from immunoSEQ multiplex PCR; TCRdb stores just in-frame clones and leaves some out. The sample has about 43,000 clones; roughly 93% are singletons. This CDR3 has 17 residues. CDR1 is SGHVS and CDR2 is FQNEAQ in the germline V gene. Losses at the gene ends were 5 bases for V and 4 bases for J; bases not matched to a gene: 15. The receptor was isolated from a female donor with multiple sclerosis, enrolled in a pregnancy study. Sample: PBMCs (not recorded whether the cells were cultured). The chain carries TRBV7-8 and TRBJ2-7, with 9 positions matching TRBD2. Here the CDR3 DNA reads TGTGCCAGCAGCGCCCTCGTCTCACTAGCGGGTACTTACGAGCAGTACTTC. Translated: CASSALVSLAGTYEQYF.